The 12 T cell receptor beta chains in this list originate from one sample, sequenced in a study of STAT5B mutations in CD4+ large granular lymphocyte leukemia. The table came from immunoSEQ multiplex PCR; TCRdb's copy has only in-frame clones and leaves some out. The sample includes 30,000 to 35,000 clones, around 88% seen only once; the top ten take 0.97%. Sequenced material: CD4+ T cells from blood buffy coats. These receptors all come from a human donor in good health.

With regard to this clone: At one boundary the junction diverges from the germline segment, which might be a read error. The gene calls are TRBV7-2 and TRBJ2-7, with a weak D call TRBD1 (8 bases). Germline V gives CDR1 SGHTA, CDR2 FQGNSA. The CDR3 extends over 16 amino acids. The CDR3 bases are TGTGCCAGCAGCCCTCATTGGGGGGACAGGACTAGTTCGGTCGGCTTC. Residues: CASSPHWGDRTSSVGF.

Only a few counts were recorded for this clone. The J gene is TRBJ1-6, the V gene TRBV2; TRBD1 might be the D (5 bases). The CDR3 totals 16 residues. Between the trimmed V and J ends, which lost 8 bases and 0 bases, there was a span of 14 bases. The germline gives CDR1 SNHLY, CDR2 FYNNEI. CDR3 protein: CASRGAGSSYNSPLHF. CDR3 DNA: TGTGCCAGCCGTGGGGCAGGGAGCTCCTATAATTCACCCCTCCACTTT.

The CDR3 loop is CASSQDRWGANYGYTF. The CDR3 DNA follows: TGTGCCAGCAGCCAAGATCGATGGGGGGCGAATTATGGCTACACCTTC. The chain joins TRBV14 to TRBJ1-2; TRBD1 might be the D (6 bases). CDR3 length: 16 amino acids. Germline-derived CDR1 and CDR2 are SGHDN and FVKESK. The V end lost 0 bases, the J end lost 5 bases, and 16 bases lay between the germline ends.

The chain couples TRBV11-2 to TRBJ2-7; D call uncertain. Germline loops: CDR1 SGHAT, CDR2 FQNNGV. The CDR3 is made up of 13 amino acids. Trimming removed 3 bases from V and 2 bases from J, with 8 bases in between. CDR3 protein: CASSLPGPYEQYF. CDR3 DNA: TGTGCCAGCAGCTTGCCGGGCCCCTACGAGCAGTACTTC. The full variable domain, its missing parts supplied by reference TRBV11-2 and TRBJ2-7, is EAGVAQSPRYKIIEKRQSVAFWCNPISGHATLYWYQQILGQGPKLLIQFQNNGVVDDSQLPKDRFSAERLKGVDSTLKIQPAKLEDSAVYLCASSLPGPYEQYFGPGTRLTVT.

This chain connects TRBV5-8 to TRBJ1-6; tentative D call: TRBD1 (6 bases). With 0 bases removed from V and 9 bases from J, the gap between germline ends came to 13 bases. This CDR3 is built from 15 residues. Germline-derived CDR1 and CDR2 are SGHTS and YDEGEE. The CDR3 DNA is TGTGCCAGCAGCTTGGATGGGGGGCTTGGTTCACCCCTCCACTTT. It translates to CASSLDGGLGSPLHF.

This chain uses TRBV5-1 with TRBJ1-2; tentatively, D is TRBD1 (6 bases). The CDR3 has 12 amino acids. The germline V gene has CDR1 SGHRS and CDR2 YFSETQ. V lost 5 bases to trimming and J lost 8 bases, with 13 bases between them. The CDR3 DNA reads TGCGCCAGCAGATCAGGGGAGGAGGGCTACACCTTC. Residues: CASRSGEEGYTF. The full variable domain, its missing parts supplied by reference TRBV5-1 and TRBJ1-2, is KAGVTQTPRYLIKTRGQQVTLSCSPISGHRSVSWYQQTPGQGLQFLFEYFSETQRNKGNFPGRFSGRQFSNSRSEMNVSTLELGDSALYLCASRSGEEGYTFGSGTRLTVV.

V and J are TRBV2 and TRBJ1-5; D call uncertain. The germline V gene has CDR1 SNHLY and CDR2 FYNNEI. The CDR3 covers 16 residues. Trimming took off 3 bases at V and 6 bases at J, with 18 bases between the two ends. The CDR3 sequence: CASSDSEVPTGQPQHF. The CDR3 DNA is TGTGCCAGCAGTGACAGTGAGGTCCCCACCGGTCAGCCCCAGCATTTT.

This chain joins TRBV6-1 and TRBJ2-1; TRBD2 might be the D (5 bases). Germline CDR1 MNHNS, CDR2 SASEGT. Deletions cut 10 bases from V and 4 bases from J, with 17 bases between. The CDR3 spans 14 residues. CDR3 region: CATTGGGNYNEQFF. For the CDR3, the DNA is TGTGCCACCACTGGAGGCGGTAATTACAATGAGCAGTTCTTC.

This clone was seen just once. The chain combines TRBV7-9 with TRBJ2-7, with 8 bases lining up with TRBD2. Per the germline V gene, CDR1 is SEHNR and CDR2 is FQNEAQ (reference sequence). The CDR3 is 14 amino acids. Trimming cost V 3 bases and J 0 bases; bases outside gene matches: 1. The CDR3 region is CASSFGLASYEQYF. CDR3 DNA sequence: TGTGCCAGCAGCTTCGGACTAGCCTCCTACGAGCAGTACTTC.

V is TRBV9 and J is TRBJ2-7; D perhaps matches TRBD1 (6 bases). Trimming removed 0 bases at V and 4 bases at J, with 14 bases between. Germline V lookup: CDR1 SGDLS, CDR2 YYNGEE. The CDR3 length is 15 residues. The DNA for the CDR3 is TGTGCCAGCAGCGTAGGGGGCAGGGGCGGTTACGAGCAGTACTTC. Its protein is CASSVGGRGGYEQYF.

This clone was detected once. The gene calls are TRBV19 and TRBJ2-7; 8 bases fit TRBD1. The V segment lost 5 bases and the J segment 4 bases; nucleotides outside the gene matches: 7. The CDR3 has 14 amino acids. Germline assignment: CDR1 LNHDA and CDR2 SQIVND (reference sequence). CDR3 sequence: CASSLTGDHYEQYF. The CDR3 bases are TGTGCCAGTAGTTTGACAGGGGATCATTACGAGCAGTACTTC.

The V and J genes are TRBV5-1 and TRBJ2-7, with 14 bases identical to TRBD2. In germline, CDR1 is SGHRS, CDR2 YFSETQ. Trimming removed 4 bases from V and 4 bases from J; junction bases left unmatched: 16. This CDR3 region has 19 residues. DNA for the CDR3: TGCGCCAGCAGCCGTTACGCCGGGACTAGCGGGAGTGTCGTATACGAGCAGTACTTC. It codes for CASSRYAGTSGSVVYEQYF.